This T cell receptor beta chain came from a study of cytomegalovirus exposure and HLA in healthy donors. For the study at large: The approximately 700 first-cohort repertoires shared a platform with the approximately 110 validation repertoires, as reported in a later analysis. Study findings and constraints: Subsequent analysis found a tendency for first-cohort TCR clusters to co-occur within the 90 to 150 validation repertoires. The study recorded 164 TCR beta chains that were cytomegalovirus-associated. Among the CMV-associated chains, three were confirmed in vitro as specific for CMV antigens.

This CDR3 is 13 amino acids long. Looked up from germline, CDR1 is SNHLY and CDR2 is FYNNEI. Deletions cut 10 bases from V and 4 bases from J, with 13 bases between. Clones were sequenced by immunoSEQ multiplex PCR, and TCRdb holds only the in-frame ones, with some missing. The sample has about 98,000 clones; about 88% are singletons. As for this clone: The antigen remains unidentified.

The sequence came from a young man in good health and CMV-seropositive. The sequenced sample consisted of PBMCs. The chain recombines TRBV2 with TRBJ1-4, with D perhaps TRBD1 (5 bases). This chain's CDR3 is CATARGVNEKLFF. The CDR3 nucleotides are TGTGCCACAGCAAGGGGTGTTAATGAAAAACTGTTTTTT.